These 27 T cell receptor beta chains originate from one sample sequenced in a study of blood T cells in healthy people across ages. Sample-barcoded 5' priming and a J-beta primer mix drove a second PCR of roughly 7 to 11 cycles. A single record per CDR3 protein comes from TCRdb applying MiXCR to the 5' RACE reads. The repertoire has more than 900,000 distinct CDR3 sequences, roughly 28% of them found once; the top ten carry about 10%. These data were also filed under a second study, of T cells of mothers and their children.

The sequenced sample consisted of blood. The receptors were gathered from a woman between 35 and 50 years old in good health.

This clonotype was seen more than once but under ten times. The genes are TRBV6-6 and TRBJ1-1; TRBD1 might be the D (6 bases). This CDR3 has 14 amino acids. Germline lookup yields CDR1 MNHNY and CDR2 SVGAGI (reference sequence). Trimming removed 6 bases from V and 4 bases from J, with 15 bases in between. Written as DNA, the CDR3 is TGTGCCAGCAGAGCCATGGGGGGCGGCACTGAAGCTTTCTTT. Residues: CASRAMGGGTEAFF.

Points on this clonotype: A much more abundant neighbour one base away suggests this may be a read error. The gene calls are TRBV5-5 and TRBJ2-1; 11 nucleotides match TRBD2. CDR3 length: 15 residues. Germline V gives CDR1 SGHKS, CDR2 YYEKEE (reference sequence). V shed 4 bases and J 7 bases; nucleotides not matched to a gene: 7. The CDR3 region has the DNA TGTGCCAGCAGCATTAGCGGGGGGGATGGGAATGAGCAGTTCTTC. It specifies CASSISGGDGNEQFF.

The V and J genes are TRBV4-1 and TRBJ1-1; D not certain. This CDR3 has 15 residues. Trimming cost V 5 bases and J 1 base, with 14 bases left between them. The V gene's germline CDR1 is MGHRA and CDR2 YSYEKL. As DNA, the CDR3 is TGCGCCAGCAGCAAGACGGGCGAGGGGAACACTGAAGCTTTCTTT. Translation gives CASSKTGEGNTEAFF.

Concerning this clonotype: A much more abundant neighbour one base away suggests this may be a read error. The chain has TRBV6-2 or TRBV6-3 and TRBJ2-1; a possible D gene is TRBD1 (6 bases). Germline CDR1 and CDR2: MNHEY and SVGEGT. CDR3 size: 12 residues. The CDR3 protein is CASSTGWNEQVF. The CDR3 DNA is TGTGCCAGCAGCACAGGGTGGAATGAGCAGGTCTTC.

A note on this clonotype: A read error may produce the germline difference seen at one junction end. This sequence joins TRBV12-3 or TRBV12-4 and TRBJ2-1, with D perhaps TRBD1 or TRBD2 (5 bases each). CDR3 length: 15 residues. CDR3 nucleotides: TGTGCCAGCAGTTTACCGAGGGGCTCCTACAATGAGCAGGTCTTC. It codes for CASSLPRGSYNEQVF.

This chain uses TRBV3-1 with TRBJ2-5, with 8 bases fitting TRBD2. The J call may be mistaken, given a closer DNA end match to TRBJ2-7. The CDR3 runs to 16 residues. Looked up from germline, CDR1 is LGHDT and CDR2 is YNNKEL (reference sequence). Here the CDR3 reads CASSQVTRTSSYEQYF. CDR3 sequence (DNA): TGTGCCAGCAGCCAAGTGACGAGGACTAGCAGTTACGAGCAGTACTTC.

As for this clonotype: The germline gene is not matched at one end of the junction; a read error may be the cause. The chain joins TRBV11-2 to TRBJ2-7; the D is unclear. This CDR3 is built from 11 residues. Germline assignment: CDR1 SGHAT and CDR2 FQNNGV. CDR3 region: CGSSLGREQYF. The CDR3 coding sequence is TGTGGCAGCAGCCTCGGCAGGGAGCAGTACTTC. The full variable domain, completed using reference TRBV11-2 and TRBJ2-7, is EAGVAQSPRYKIIEKRQSVAFWCNPISGHATLYWYQQILGQGPKLLIQFQNNGVVDDSQLPKDRFSAERLKGVDSTLKIQPAKLEDSAVYLCGSSLGREQYFGPGTRLTVT.

The chain combines TRBV9 with TRBJ1-2, with D hard to call. Trimming pared 4 bases from V and 1 base from J, leaving 8 bases between. The CDR3 runs to 13 residues. Per the germline V gene, CDR1 is SGDLS and CDR2 is YYNGEE. CDR3 in amino acids: CASSREHNYGYTF. Written as DNA, the CDR3 is TGTGCCAGCAGCCGCGAACATAACTATGGCTACACCTTC.

This clonotype occurred a few times. The V call is TRBV13, the J call TRBJ2-4; the D gene is possibly TRBD1 (6 bases). V was cut by 4 bases and J by 0 bases, with 13 bases left in between. The germline gives CDR1 PRHDT, CDR2 FYEKMQ (reference sequence). The CDR3 covers 16 residues. CDR3 in amino acids: CASSSRTALAKNIQYF. The CDR3 bases are TGTGCCAGCAGCTCCAGGACAGCACTAGCCAAAAACATTCAGTACTTC. The full variable domain, completed using reference TRBV13 and TRBJ2-4, is AAGVIQSPRHLIKEKRETATLKCYPIPRHDTVYWYQQGPGQDPQFLISFYEKMQSDKGSIPDRFSAQQFSDYHSELNMSSLELGDSALYFCASSSRTALAKNIQYFGAGTRLSVL.

Turning to this clonotype: The germline gene is not matched at one end of the junction; a read error may be the cause. The V and J genes are TRBV9 and TRBJ1-1, with D hard to call. CDR1 is SGDLS and CDR2 is YYNGEE in the germline V gene. The CDR3 extends over 14 amino acids. CDR3 coding DNA: TGTGCCTGCAGCGTAGAACCCGGTGGCACTGAAGCTTTCTTT. This translates into CACSVEPGGTEAFF.

Remarks on this clonotype: This may come from a read error, since a much larger clone is one base off. This sequence joins TRBV29-1 and TRBJ2-1; TRBD2 matches 8 bases. CDR1 and CDR2 (germline): SQVTM, ANQGSEA. The CDR3 runs 12 residues. CDR3 coding DNA: TGCGGCGTTGTGACTAGCGAGCATCAGCAGTTCTTC. This codes for CGVVTSEHQQFF.

In this sample, this clonotype turned up a few times. At one end, the junction sequence differs from germline, possibly due to a read error. The chain uses TRBV7-3 and TRBJ1-6, with D unresolved. This CDR3 comprises 13 residues. CDR1 SGHTA and CDR2 FQGTGA come from the germline V gene. CDR3 DNA sequence: TGTGTCAGCAGCTTATCCCCGAATTCACCCCTCCACTTT. This encodes CVSSLSPNSPLHF.

The V call is TRBV28, the J call TRBJ2-5; 7 nucleotides agree with TRBD1. Trimming at V came to 8 bases and at J to 2 bases, leaving 8 bases not matched to a gene. The CDR3 spans 14 residues. Germline assignment: CDR1 MDHEN and CDR2 SYDVKM. The CDR3, as DNA: TGTGCCAGCGGACAGGAGACTTTACAAGAGACCCAGTACTTC. It yields the protein CASGQETLQETQYF.

This chain connects TRBV28 to TRBJ2-4; tentatively, D is TRBD1 (6 bases). The J call is in doubt because the DNA end fits TRBJ2-5 better. The CDR3 runs to 13 residues. Germline V CDR1 and CDR2: MDHEN, SYDVKM. The CDR3 spells CASSGQHQETQYF. The CDR3 coding sequence is TGTGCCAGCAGCGGACAGCACCAAGAGACCCAGTACTTC.

The chain couples TRBV5-1 to TRBJ2-2; 8 nucleotides agree with TRBD1. The CDR3 runs 16 residues. The V segment lost 4 bases and the J segment 2 bases; nucleotides outside the gene matches: 7. Germline V gene sequence: CDR1 SGHRS, CDR2 YFSETQ. The CDR3 DNA follows: TGCGCCAGCAGCGGGCAACAGGGGGTAAACACCGGGGAGCTGTTTTTT. Amino acids: CASSGQQGVNTGELFF.

This clonotype was picked up many times. This rearrangement joins TRBV4-2 to TRBJ2-1; 7 nucleotides align to TRBD1. In germline, CDR1 is LGHNA, CDR2 YNFKEQ. J was trimmed by 3 bases and V by 1 base; bases with no gene match: 3. The CDR3 has 15 amino acids. The CDR3 reads CASSQGQGVYNEQFF. In DNA, the CDR3 is TGTGCCAGCAGCCAAGGACAGGGCGTCTACAATGAGCAGTTCTTC.

Remarks on this clonotype: At one of its ends the junction is not consistent with the germline gene, which may arise from a read error. This chain uses TRBV6-6 with TRBJ2-5; D not certain. The V gene's germline CDR1 is MNHNY and CDR2 SVGAGI (reference sequence). The CDR3 covers 14 residues. The DNA of the CDR3 is TGTGCCAGCAGTTACGACCTGTACCAAGAGAGCCAGTACTTC. This encodes CASSYDLYQESQYF.

On this clonotype: Just one base apart from a much larger clone, this may be a read error. The chain employs TRBV7-7 and TRBJ2-5; TRBD1 aligns across 9 bases. Germline V lookup: CDR1 SSHAT, CDR2 FNYEAQ (reference sequence). The CDR3 covers 15 residues. The DNA of the CDR3 is TGTGCTAGCAGCCCGGGACAGGGTAGGGTCAATGAGCAGTACTTC. Protein product: CASSPGQGRVNEQYF.

This clonotype has at least ten counts. The chain combines TRBV12-3 or TRBV12-4 with TRBJ2-3; D is undetermined. The V and J ends lost 3 bases and 0 bases respectively, with 10 bases between them. The CDR3 is made up of 15 amino acids. CDR3 protein: CASSFVATSTDTQYF. CDR3 in DNA: TGTGCCAGCAGTTTTGTAGCTACCAGCACAGATACGCAGTATTTT.

This clonotype was counted many times. This chain joins TRBV27 and TRBJ2-3; no clear D gene. The V end lost 3 bases, the J end lost 8 bases, and 6 bases lay between the germline ends. The CDR3 is 11 residues long. CDR1 is MNHEY, CDR2 SMNVEV, per germline (reference sequence). The CDR3 DNA reads as TGTGCCAGCAGTTTCGGTGGTACGCAGTATTTT. Translated, it gives CASSFGGTQYF.

This clonotype was seen only a few times. The J gene is TRBJ1-3, the V gene TRBV7-2; D perhaps matches TRBD1 (6 bases). This CDR3 region has 15 residues. The germline gives CDR1 SGHTA, CDR2 FQGNSA. V lost 2 bases and J 1 base, leaving 9 bases between the germline ends. CDR3: CASSLQGLSGNTIYF. CDR3 nucleotides: TGTGCCAGCAGCTTACAGGGGTTGTCTGGAAACACCATATATTTT.

This clonotype was seen repeatedly, ten times or more. In nucleotides, the CDR3 is TGTGCCAGCAGCGCGGGGCCCCGCTCTGGGGCCAACGTCCTGACTTTC. Amino acids: CASSAGPRSGANVLTF. The genes are TRBV7-3 and TRBJ2-6; tentatively, D is TRBD2 (6 bases). Looked up from germline, CDR1 is SGHTA and CDR2 is FQGTGA. Trimming took 5 bases from V and 0 from J, leaving 11 bases between them. The CDR3 consists of 16 residues. Combining the CDR3 with reference TRBV7-3 and TRBJ2-6 gives the whole variable domain GAGVSQTPSNKVTEKGKYVELRCDPISGHTALYWYRQSLGQGPEFLIYFQGTGAADDSGLPNDRFFAVRPEGSVSTLKIQRTERGDSAVYLCASSAGPRSGANVLTFGAGSRLTVL.

This clonotype was recorded at least ten times. At one boundary the junction diverges from the germline segment, which might be a read error. This chain connects TRBV7-7 to TRBJ2-3; tentatively, D is TRBD1 (5 bases). This CDR3 is 15 amino acids long. Germline loops: CDR1 SSHAT, CDR2 FNYEAQ (reference sequence). The CDR3 DNA is TGTGCTAGCAGCTTAGGCCAGGGTCATCCAGATACGCAGTATTTT. Translated: CASSLGQGHPDTQYF. The variable domain in full, with the rest retrieved from reference TRBV7-7 and TRBJ2-3, is GAGVSQSPRYKVTKRGQDVTLRCDPISSHATLYWYQQALGQGPEFLTYFNYEAQPDKSGLPSDRFSAERPEGSISTLTIQRTEQRDSAMYRCASSLGQGHPDTQYFGPGTRLTVL.

The V and J genes are TRBV7-9 and TRBJ1-5; the D gene is possibly TRBD1 (6 bases). The CDR3 has 15 amino acids. The germline V gene has CDR1 SEHNR and CDR2 FQNEAQ (reference sequence). The V end was cut by 1 base, the J end by 5 bases, with 12 bases between. CDR3 protein: CASSLGGQGYQPQHF. CDR3 sequence (DNA): TGTGCCAGCAGCTTAGGGGGGCAGGGGTATCAGCCCCAGCATTTT.

The gene calls are TRBV5-1 and TRBJ1-3; D perhaps matches TRBD1 (6 bases). Trimming shortened V by 4 bases and J by 4 bases, and 18 bases separated the two germline ends. This CDR3 has 16 residues. Germline V gene data show CDR1 as SGHRS and CDR2 as YFSETQ. CDR3 in amino acids: CASSVQGHRTGNTIYF. Written as DNA, the CDR3 is TGCGCCAGCAGCGTTCAGGGACATCGGACGGGAAACACCATATATTTT. Using reference TRBV5-1 and TRBJ1-3 for the parts outside the CDR3, the full variable domain is KAGVTQTPRYLIKTRGQQVTLSCSPISGHRSVSWYQQTPGQGLQFLFEYFSETQRNKGNFPGRFSGRQFSNSRSEMNVSTLELGDSALYLCASSVQGHRTGNTIYFGEGSWLTVV.

The chain carries TRBV27 and TRBJ2-7; D ambiguous. CDR1 is MNHEY and CDR2 is SMNVEV in the germline V gene (reference sequence). Trimming removed 2 bases from V and 3 bases from J, with 8 bases in between. This CDR3 has 13 residues. The CDR3 sequence: CASSLQTNYEQYF. The CDR3 nucleotides read TGTGCCAGCAGTTTACAGACCAACTACGAGCAGTACTTC.

The J gene is TRBJ2-6, the V gene TRBV9; D possibly corresponds to TRBD2 (5 bases). The CDR3 spans 16 residues. The V gene's germline CDR1 is SGDLS and CDR2 YYNGEE. Trimming cost V 3 bases and J 0 bases, with 10 bases left between them. The CDR3 coding sequence is TGTGCCAGCAGCGACGCCGGGAACTCTGGGGCCAACGTCCTGACTTTC. It yields the protein CASSDAGNSGANVLTF.